This T cell receptor (beta chain) was sequenced in a study of Ad26.COV2.S vaccination and SARS-CoV-2 variants. In the study overall: The Ad26.COV2.S arm of the COV1001 trial was where the donor was placed. Doses of Ad26.COV2.S were injected into muscle once or twice, 56 days apart.

This CDR3 has 13 amino acids. Germline loops: CDR1 MNHEY, CDR2 SVGAGI. V was cut by 4 bases and J by 8 bases, with 14 bases left in between. Sequencing used immunoSEQ multiplex PCR; TCRdb keeps in-frame clones, though not all of them. The sample lists approximately 400,000 clones, 83% occurring once. Findings and limits, study-wide: Total responses of T cells may have been underestimated by the analyses of TCR breadth and depth. It was vaccine recipients, not placebo recipients, who had the higher spike-specific TCR breadth.

About this clone: Its cognate antigen is unknown.

Treatment in this sample: approximately 18 received Ad26.COV2.S at low or high dose, single or two shots; several received placebo; per-sample allocation not given. The samples date from day 63 after the first vaccine or placebo injection. This material consisted of peripheral blood, taken in a trial of Ad26.COV2.S vaccine versus placebo. This sequence joins TRBV6-5 and TRBJ1-2; D is perhaps TRBD1 (5 bases). The TCR sequence derives from a person between 18 and 60 years old who received the Ad26.COV2.S COVID-19 vaccine or a placebo. This chain's CDR3 is CASSSTGDWGYTF. CDR3 DNA: TGTGCCAGCAGTTCTACAGGTGATTGGGGCTACACCTTC.